The next 12 T cell receptor beta chains were all read from a single sample in a study of T cell responses to AZD1222 COVID-19 vaccine (dated by TCRdb to the early 2020s). Libraries came from the immunoSEQ multiplex PCR assay. In TCRdb, the immuneACCESS table is reduced to in-frame sequences with V and J assigned. These tables do not hold every clone; where another copy was compared, an unresolved V gene accounts for under half, and the others remain unexplained. The sample table contains 100,000 to 110,000 clones; only one count was recorded for roughly 90% of them. Around 2% of the sample is held by the ten biggest clonotypes. Taken with the paper, the label for time point translates to: baseline before first vaccination. This specimen consisted of peripheral blood, obtained on day 0 of AZD1222 vaccination. The receptors originated from an adult in good health.

The V call is TRBV5-4, the J call TRBJ2-7; 11 bases are a match to TRBD2. The CDR3 covers 16 residues. CDR1 SGHNT and CDR2 YYREEE come from the germline V gene (reference sequence). The V gene end was trimmed by 3 bases and the J gene end by 0 bases; junction bases not matched to a gene: 5. The CDR3 reads CASSSGGTSGSYEQYF. The CDR3, as DNA: TGTGCCAGCAGCTCTGGAGGGACTAGCGGCTCCTACGAGCAGTACTTC.

This rearrangement joins TRBV28 to TRBJ1-1; no definite D call. Trimming removed 3 bases from V and 5 bases from J, with 13 bases in between. This CDR3 spans 14 amino acids. Germline loops: CDR1 MDHEN, CDR2 SYDVKM. CDR3 coding DNA: TGTGCCAGCAGTTTCTTTGGTGCCCGTACTGAAGCTTTCTTT. Translation: CASSFFGARTEAFF.

The rearrangement joins TRBV7-2 to TRBJ2-2; 9 nucleotides agree with TRBD2. The J segment lost 0 bases and the V segment lost 2 bases, leaving 7 bases of the junction unmatched. There are 18 residues in the CDR3. In germline, CDR1 is SGHTA, CDR2 FQGNSA. This chain's CDR3 is CASSLLASGAANTGELFF. The DNA of the CDR3 is TGTGCCAGCAGCTTATTAGCTAGCGGGGCCGCGAACACCGGGGAGCTGTTTTTT.

About this clone: The junction and the germline gene differ at one end; a read error may be behind it. The chain is built from TRBV2 and TRBJ1-4; D perhaps matches TRBD1 (6 bases). CDR3 length: 14 residues. CDR1 and CDR2 from the germline V gene are SNHLY and FYNNEI. DNA of the CDR3: TGTACCAGCAGTGTGTGGGGGGCTCGGGAAAAACTGTTTTTT. Translating gives CTSSVWGAREKLFF.

The chain is built from TRBV12-3 or TRBV12-4 and TRBJ1-1; the D is unclear. The CDR3 is 13 amino acids. Trimming removed 2 bases from V and 1 base from J, with 5 bases in between. Here the CDR3 reads CASSLTGNTEAFF. The CDR3, as DNA: TGTGCCAGCAGTTTAACGGGGAACACTGAAGCTTTCTTT.

CDR3 amino acids: CASSPQAGGSPLHF. The CDR3 coding sequence is TGTGCCAGCAGTCCACAGGCGGGGGGTTCACCCCTCCACTTT. The chain links TRBV2 to TRBJ1-6, with D perhaps TRBD1 (5 bases). V lost 5 bases and J lost 9, with 14 bases in between. CDR1 SNHLY and CDR2 FYNNEI come from the germline V gene. The CDR3 is made up of 14 amino acids.

About this clone itself: The same CDR3 can be traced to other DNA sequences in this sample. The chain couples TRBV7-9 to TRBJ1-1; the D is unclear. The CDR3 has 16 residues. CDR1 is SEHNR, CDR2 FQNEAQ, per germline (reference sequence). Deletions cut 2 bases from V and 1 base from J, with 14 bases between. The CDR3 nucleotides are TGTGCCAGCAGCTTACCCTACGGCTCAGGGAACACTGAAGCTTTCTTT. This gives the protein CASSLPYGSGNTEAFF.

This clone was seen once. V usage is TRBV4-1 and J usage is TRBJ1-2; 10 nucleotides align to TRBD1. CDR1 is MGHRA and CDR2 is YSYEKL in the germline V gene. The CDR3 spans 14 residues. V lost 2 bases and J lost 5; bases outside the gene matches: 2. CDR3 residues: CASSQRQGAYGYTF. In DNA form, the CDR3 reads TGCGCCAGCAGCCAACGACAGGGGGCTTATGGCTACACCTTC.

CDR3 nucleotide sequence: TGTGCCGCCAAGGAAGGCAGGGAAGTCACAGATACGCAGTATTTT. This translates into CAAKEGREVTDTQYF. V gene TRBV6-5 combines with J gene TRBJ2-3, with D possibly TRBD1 on 5 matching bases. V lost 11 bases to trimming and J lost 2 bases, with 20 bases between them. The germline CDR1 and CDR2 sequences are MNHEY and SVGAGI. The CDR3 length is 15 residues.

The CDR3 region is CASSPRLAGEGEQFF. CDR3 coding DNA: TGTGCCAGTAGTCCCCGACTAGCGGGAGAGGGCGAGCAGTTCTTC. The gene calls are TRBV19 and TRBJ2-1; 12 bases agree with TRBD2. The ends lost 5 bases at V and 10 bases at J; junction bases unmatched: 9. The CDR3 totals 15 residues. Germline V gives CDR1 LNHDA, CDR2 SQIVND (reference sequence).

The chain has TRBV7-8 and TRBJ2-1; D is perhaps TRBD2 (5 bases). The CDR3 is made up of 16 amino acids. Germline V gene data show CDR1 as SGHVS and CDR2 as FQNEAQ. V was pared by 5 bases and J by 0 bases, with 14 bases between. The CDR3 DNA sequence: TGTGCCAGCAGCCTTCGACCGGGAAACTCCTACAATGAGCAGTTCTTC. This sequence encodes CASSLRPGNSYNEQFF.

The gene calls are TRBV7-9 and TRBJ2-3; D gene unclear. Trimming left V 3 bases short and J 0 bases short, with 7 bases between. Germline V gene lookup returns CDR1 SEHNR and CDR2 FQNEAQ (reference sequence). This CDR3 is built from 14 residues. The CDR3 DNA is TGTGCCAGCAGCTTCGGCGGTAGCACAGATACGCAGTATTTT. Amino acids: CASSFGGSTDTQYF.